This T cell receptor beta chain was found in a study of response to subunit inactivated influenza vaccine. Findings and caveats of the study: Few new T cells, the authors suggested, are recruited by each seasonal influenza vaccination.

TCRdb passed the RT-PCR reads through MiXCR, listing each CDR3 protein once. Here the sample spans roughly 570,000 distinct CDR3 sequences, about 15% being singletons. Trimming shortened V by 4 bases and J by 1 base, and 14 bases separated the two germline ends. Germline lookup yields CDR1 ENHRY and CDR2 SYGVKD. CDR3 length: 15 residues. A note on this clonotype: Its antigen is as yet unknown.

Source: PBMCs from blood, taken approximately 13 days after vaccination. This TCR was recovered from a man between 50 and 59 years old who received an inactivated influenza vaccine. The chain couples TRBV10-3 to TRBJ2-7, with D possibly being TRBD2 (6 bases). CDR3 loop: CAISGGDEGSYEQYF. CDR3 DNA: TGTGCCATCAGTGGGGGGGACGAGGGTTCCTACGAGCAGTACTTC.